One sample yielded the 25 T cell receptor beta chains listed below, sequenced in a study of blood T cells in healthy people across ages. Combining a sample-barcoded 5' primer with a J-beta primer mix, a second PCR ran for about 6 to 11 cycles. TCRdb analysed the 5' RACE reads with MiXCR anew, one entry per CDR3 protein. The data contain fewer than 2,000,000 distinct CDR3 sequences, roughly 32% of them singletons. What was sequenced was blood. The receptors were gathered from a young woman in good health.

Only a few counts were recorded for this clonotype. V gene TRBV11-2 combines with J gene TRBJ2-7, with D possibly matching TRBD1 (6 bases). This CDR3 region has 15 residues. Trimming removed 1 base from V and 7 bases from J, with 17 bases in between. Germline V gene lookup returns CDR1 SGHAT and CDR2 FQNNGV. CDR3 residues: CASSLVGQGLGEQYF. CDR3 DNA sequence: TGTGCCAGCAGCTTAGTTGGCCAGGGGTTGGGTGAGCAGTACTTC.

This clonotype occurred a few times. V and J are TRBV3-1 and TRBJ2-1; 9 bases match TRBD1. The CDR3 extends over 18 amino acids. In germline, CDR1 is LGHDT, CDR2 YNNKEL (reference sequence). V dropped 1 base and J dropped 7; count of bases not matched to a gene: 14. Here the CDR3 reads CASSQGTMDRGRLNEQFF. The CDR3 nucleotides read TGTGCCAGCAGCCAAGGCACCATGGACAGGGGACGGTTAAATGAGCAGTTCTTC.

This chain connects TRBV7-2 to TRBJ2-4; possibly TRBD2 for D (7 bases). The V end was cut by 0 bases, the J end by 6 bases, with 9 bases between. Per the germline V gene, CDR1 is SGHTA and CDR2 is FQGNSA. The CDR3 loop spans 14 amino acids. The CDR3 protein is CASSLAGGPNIQYF. The CDR3, as DNA: TGTGCCAGCAGCTTAGCGGGGGGGCCAAACATTCAGTACTTC.

Comments on this clonotype: The germline gene is not matched at one end of the junction; a read error may be the cause. The J gene is TRBJ2-7, the V gene TRBV27, with 8 positions matching TRBD2. CDR3 size: 13 residues. The V gene's germline CDR1 is MNHEY and CDR2 SMNVEV (reference sequence). CDR3 sequence reads: CANSLGGGYEQYF. The CDR3 nucleotides read TGTGCCAACAGTTTAGGCGGGGGGTACGAGCAGTACTTC.

This chain uses TRBV6-5 with TRBJ1-2; perhaps TRBD1 as D (5 bases). The ends were cut back, 2 bases at V and 4 bases at J, with 11 bases in the middle. The CDR3 runs to 14 residues. Germline lookup yields CDR1 MNHEY and CDR2 SVGAGI. Here the CDR3 reads CASSYGWGSYGYTF. The CDR3 DNA sequence: TGTGCCAGCAGTTACGGTTGGGGGTCCTATGGCTACACCTTC.

In its sample, this clonotype was seen a few times. This sequence joins TRBV6-6 and TRBJ2-7; 13 bases agree with TRBD2. This CDR3 contains 15 residues. With 6 bases clipped from V and 4 bases from J, the junction kept 6 bases outside the gene matches. Germline values: CDR1 MNHNY, CDR2 SVGAGI (reference sequence). The DNA of the CDR3 is TGTGCCAGCAGAGAGACTAGCGGGGGGATTTACGAGCAGTACTTC. Amino acid sequence: CASRETSGGIYEQYF.

The V and J genes are TRBV3-1 and TRBJ2-7, with D unclear. Trimming stripped 1 base from V and 4 bases from J, with 11 bases between. The germline V gene has CDR1 LGHDT and CDR2 YNNKEL (reference sequence). The CDR3 has 14 amino acids. CDR3 sequence: CASSQVVSQYEQYF. CDR3 nucleotides: TGTGCCAGCAGCCAAGTGGTCAGCCAATACGAGCAGTACTTC.

This clonotype has just a few counts. The genes are TRBV27 and TRBJ2-5; possibly TRBD1 or TRBD2 for D (5 bases each). The DNA end lines up better with TRBJ2-7; the J call may be wrong. This CDR3 is built from 14 residues. Germline loops: CDR1 MNHEY, CDR2 SMNVEV (reference sequence). CDR3 sequence reads: CASSWGPVGREQYF. Here the CDR3 DNA reads TGTGCCAGCAGTTGGGGACCCGTCGGACGCGAGCAGTACTTC.

The CDR3 is CASSLLRVSDEQFF. CDR3 nucleotide sequence: TGTGCCAGCAGTTTATTGAGGGTTAGCGATGAGCAGTTCTTC. The V and J genes are TRBV28 and TRBJ2-1; D perhaps matches TRBD2 (5 bases). Germline V gene lookup returns CDR1 MDHEN and CDR2 SYDVKM. Trimming cost V 1 base and J 8 bases, with 12 bases left between them. CDR3 size: 14 residues.

The V and J genes are TRBV27 and TRBJ1-1; D perhaps matches TRBD1 (5 bases). Germline loops: CDR1 MNHEY, CDR2 SMNVEV (reference sequence). The CDR3 covers 12 residues. Trimming removed 2 bases from V and 7 bases from J, with 8 bases in between. This CDR3 is CASSLTTGEAFF. Here the CDR3 DNA reads TGTGCCAGCAGTTTAACAACAGGTGAAGCTTTCTTT.

This clonotype was seen just once. CDR3 in DNA: TGCACCAGTAAAGGGAGTAGGTCGGGACAGGGGGGAGATGGCTACACCTTC. Protein product: CTSKGSRSGQGGDGYTF. The rearrangement links TRBV20-1 to TRBJ1-2; 11 nucleotides match TRBD1. CDR1 and CDR2 from the germline V gene are DFQATT and SNEGSKA (reference sequence). This CDR3 spans 17 amino acids.

This chain's CDR3 is CASSLHRSYEQYF. As DNA, the CDR3 is TGTGCCAGCAGCCTCCATCGCTCCTACGAGCAGTACTTC. The chain has TRBV11-2 and TRBJ2-7; no clear D gene. This CDR3 is 13 amino acids long. Trimming pared 5 bases from V and 0 bases from J, leaving 8 bases between. Looked up from germline, CDR1 is SGHAT and CDR2 is FQNNGV.

This clonotype has only a few counts. J is TRBJ2-7 and V is TRBV11-2; the D gene is possibly TRBD2 (7 bases). The ends were cut back, 5 bases at V and 7 bases at J, with 18 bases in the middle. The CDR3 loop spans 14 amino acids. Germline V gene data show CDR1 as SGHAT and CDR2 as FQNNGV. CDR3 residues: CASSPVRGGGEQYF. In DNA form, the CDR3 reads TGTGCCAGCAGCCCCGTGAGGGGAGGGGGGGAGCAGTACTTC.

Worth noting for this clonotype: With a much larger clone just one base away, this may be a read error. The chain carries TRBV2 and TRBJ2-3; TRBD1 matches 9 bases. The V gene's germline CDR1 is SNHLY and CDR2 FYNNEI. The length of the CDR3 is 14 residues. The ends lost 6 bases at V and 2 bases at J; junction bases unmatched: 3. The CDR3 nucleotides are TGTGCCAGCAGAAGGACAGGGGCCACAGATACGCAGTATTTT. Its translation is CASRRTGATDTQYF.

The genes are TRBV9 and TRBJ2-5, with D maybe TRBD2 (5 bases). V lost 1 base to trimming and J lost 3 bases, with 7 bases between them. Per the germline V gene, CDR1 is SGDLS and CDR2 is YYNGEE. The CDR3 runs 13 residues. The CDR3 DNA reads as TGTGCCAGCAGCGTACTTAGCGAAGAGACCCAGTACTTC. This codes for CASSVLSEETQYF.

This clonotype came up once. This chain connects TRBV7-9 to TRBJ2-5; D is uncertain. The DNA end lines up better with TRBJ2-7; the J call may be wrong. This CDR3 has 15 residues. From germline, CDR1 is SEHNR and CDR2 FQNEAQ (reference sequence). The CDR3 DNA reads as TGTGCCAGCAGCTTAGTAGGTCTGGGGAAAGGCGAGCAGTACTTC. It codes for CASSLVGLGKGEQYF.

The V call is TRBV27, the J call TRBJ2-7, with a possible D match to TRBD2 (5 bases). This CDR3 contains 13 residues. V was cut by 6 bases and J by 2 bases, with 11 bases left in between. Germline CDR1 is MNHEY and CDR2 is SMNVEV (reference sequence). This CDR3 reads CASSPGYTYEQYF. The CDR3 DNA reads as TGTGCCAGCAGCCCGGGGTATACCTACGAGCAGTACTTC.

This clonotype was picked up a small number of times. The rearrangement uses TRBV12-3 or TRBV12-4 and TRBJ2-1; possibly TRBD2 for D (6 bases). The length of the CDR3 is 12 residues. V lost 7 bases, J lost 13 bases, and 17 bases lay in between. CDR3 bases: TGTGCCAGCAACCTTGGCGGGGATCCTCAGTTCTTC. Translation gives CASNLGGDPQFF.

At least ten counts were recorded for this clonotype. The J gene is TRBJ2-3, the V gene TRBV5-1; D is unclear. V was pared by 4 bases and J by 6 bases, with 12 bases between. This CDR3 has 13 amino acids. Germline CDR1 reads SGHRS; CDR2 reads YFSETQ. CDR3: CASSGLFKDTQYF. CDR3 in DNA: TGCGCCAGCAGCGGTCTGTTCAAGGATACGCAGTATTTT.

J is TRBJ2-7 and V is TRBV3-1; 9 bases match TRBD2. J gave up 2 bases and V 1 base, and 12 bases lay outside the gene matches. Germline CDR1 and CDR2: LGHDT and YNNKEL (reference sequence). This CDR3 is built from 18 residues. For the CDR3, the DNA is TGTGCCAGCAGCCAAGTGACCCCGACTAGCGGAACCCCCTACGAGCAGTACTTC. This translates into CASSQVTPTSGTPYEQYF.

The chain joins TRBV24-1 to TRBJ1-1, with D hard to call. The CDR3 covers 14 residues. Germline loops: CDR1 KGHDR, CDR2 SFDVKD. Trimming took 10 bases from V and 1 from J, leaving 15 bases between them. Here the CDR3 reads CATSKNQENTEAFF. The DNA for the CDR3 is TGTGCCACTTCGAAGAATCAGGAGAACACTGAAGCTTTCTTT.

This clonotype has a single count. The chain recombines TRBV20-1 with TRBJ1-4; D gene unclear. Trimming took off 2 bases at V and 7 bases at J, with 17 bases between the two ends. Germline loops: CDR1 DFQATT, CDR2 SNEGSKA (reference sequence). There are 15 residues in the CDR3. DNA for the CDR3: TGCAGTGCTAGAAGTCGGGCCCTAGGAGGTGAAAAACTGTTTTTT. This codes for CSARSRALGGEKLFF.

This clonotype was observed a handful of times. The J gene is TRBJ2-7, the V gene TRBV5-5, with 7 bases fitting TRBD1. This CDR3 contains 14 residues. The V segment lost 4 bases and the J segment 9 bases; nucleotides outside the gene matches: 13. Germline CDR1 and CDR2: SGHKS and YYEKEE (reference sequence). CDR3 sequence (DNA): TGTGCCAGCAGCCACGACAGGGAACTTGATGGGCAGTACTTC. Protein sequence: CASSHDRELDGQYF.

In its sample, this clonotype was seen a few times. This chain joins TRBV10-2 and TRBJ2-5; 12 bases are a match to TRBD2. V lost 6 bases, J lost 1 base, and 9 bases stayed unmatched. Germline-derived CDR1 and CDR2 are WSHSY and SAAADI. The CDR3 length is 17 residues. CDR3 in DNA: TGCGCCAGCAGAAAGACTAGCGGGGGACCAATCCAAGAGACCCAGTACTTC. Its translation is CASRKTSGGPIQETQYF.

This chain joins TRBV4-1 and TRBJ1-2, with D possibly matching TRBD1 (5 bases). V lost 4 bases and J lost 7, with 19 bases in between. In germline, CDR1 is MGHRA, CDR2 YSYEKL. CDR3 length: 15 residues. As DNA, the CDR3 is TGCGCCAGCAGCCGTGAGGGTATCGGGGCGAGTGGCTACACCTTC. It translates to CASSREGIGASGYTF.